This T cell receptor beta chain emerged from a study of vaccination effects on CD4 cells after COVID-19. Notes on the study in general: Healthy vaccinees showed cross-reactivity with common cold coronaviruses in only 1 of 255 vaccine-induced clones.

This table comes from immunoSEQ multiplex PCR, and its TCRdb copy is limited to in-frame clones, with some not included. Among more than 30,000 clones listed, around three quarters were seen once. Details on this clone: Antigen: not known.

The culture ran for about 11 days, and then CD4+ T cells were isolated. Both day 3 and day 7 saw half the medium replaced with IL-2 medium. V gave up 3 bases and J gave up 0 bases, with 8 bases separating them. The CDR3 is 14 residues long. Germline CDR1 and CDR2: SGHAT and FQDESV (reference sequence). The source was CD4+ T cells from PBMCs cultured without peptide, collected before COVID-19 vaccination. The genes are TRBV11-1 and TRBJ2-5; D is tentatively TRBD1 or TRBD2 (5 bases each). The clonotype was recovered from a human donor who received a COVID-19 vaccine. The CDR3, as DNA: TGTGCCAGCAGCTTTTGGGGGTACCAAGAGACCCAGTACTTC. This codes for CASSFWGYQETQYF.